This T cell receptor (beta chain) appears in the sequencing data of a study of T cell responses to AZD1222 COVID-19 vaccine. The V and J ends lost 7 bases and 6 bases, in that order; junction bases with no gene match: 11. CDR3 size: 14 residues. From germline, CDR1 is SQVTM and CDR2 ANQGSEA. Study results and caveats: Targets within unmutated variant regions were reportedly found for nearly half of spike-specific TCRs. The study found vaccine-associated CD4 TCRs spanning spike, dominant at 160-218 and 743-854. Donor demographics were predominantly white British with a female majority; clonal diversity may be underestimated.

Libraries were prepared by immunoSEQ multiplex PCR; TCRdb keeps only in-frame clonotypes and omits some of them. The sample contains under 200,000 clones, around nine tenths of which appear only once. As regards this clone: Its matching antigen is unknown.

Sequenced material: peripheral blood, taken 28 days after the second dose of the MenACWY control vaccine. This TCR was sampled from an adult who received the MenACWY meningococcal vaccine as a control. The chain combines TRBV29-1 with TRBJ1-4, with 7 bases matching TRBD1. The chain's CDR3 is CSATSPGQHEKLFF. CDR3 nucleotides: TGCAGCGCTACCTCACCGGGACAGCATGAAAAACTGTTTTTT. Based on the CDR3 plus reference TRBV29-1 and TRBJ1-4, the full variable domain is SAVISQKPSRDICQRGTSLTIQCQVDSQVTMMFWYRQQPGQSLTLIATANQGSEATYESGFVIDKFPISRPNLTFSTLTVSNMSPEDSSIYLCSATSPGQHEKLFFGSGTQLSVL.